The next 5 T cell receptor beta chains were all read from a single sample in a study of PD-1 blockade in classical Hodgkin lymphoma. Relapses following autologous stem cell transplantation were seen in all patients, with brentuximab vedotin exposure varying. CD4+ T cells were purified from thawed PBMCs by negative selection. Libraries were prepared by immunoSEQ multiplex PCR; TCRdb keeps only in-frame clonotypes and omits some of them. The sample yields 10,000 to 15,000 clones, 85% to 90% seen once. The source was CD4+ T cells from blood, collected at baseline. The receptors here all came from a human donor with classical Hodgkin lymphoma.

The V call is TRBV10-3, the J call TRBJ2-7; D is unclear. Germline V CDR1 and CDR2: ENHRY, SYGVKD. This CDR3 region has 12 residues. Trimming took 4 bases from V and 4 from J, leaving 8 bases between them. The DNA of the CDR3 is TGTGCCATCAGTGGATCAGCTTACGAGCAGTACTTC. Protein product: CAISGSAYEQYF.

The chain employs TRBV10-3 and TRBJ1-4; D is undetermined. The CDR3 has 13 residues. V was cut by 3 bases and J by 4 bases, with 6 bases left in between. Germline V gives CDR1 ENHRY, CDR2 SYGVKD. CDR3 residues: CAISDADNEKLFF. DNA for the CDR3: TGTGCCATCAGTGACGCAGATAATGAAAAACTGTTTTTT.

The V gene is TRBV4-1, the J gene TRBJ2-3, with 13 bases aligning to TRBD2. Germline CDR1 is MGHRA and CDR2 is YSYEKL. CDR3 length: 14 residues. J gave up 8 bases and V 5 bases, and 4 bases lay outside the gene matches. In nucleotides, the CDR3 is TGCGCCAGCAGCGGGACTAGCGGGATGGGTACGCAGTATTTT. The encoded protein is CASSGTSGMGTQYF.

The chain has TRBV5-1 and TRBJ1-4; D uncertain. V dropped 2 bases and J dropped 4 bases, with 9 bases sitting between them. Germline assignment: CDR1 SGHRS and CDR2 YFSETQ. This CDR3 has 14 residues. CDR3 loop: CASSLGNNNEKLFF. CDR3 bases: TGCGCCAGCAGCTTAGGAAATAATAATGAAAAACTGTTTTTT.

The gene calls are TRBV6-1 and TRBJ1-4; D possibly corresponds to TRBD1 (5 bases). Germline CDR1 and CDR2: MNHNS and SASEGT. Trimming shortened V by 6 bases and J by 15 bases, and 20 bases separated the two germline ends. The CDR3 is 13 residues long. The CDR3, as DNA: TGTGCCAGCAGGAGTGGTGGGGGGACGGTATTGTTTTTT. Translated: CASRSGGGTVLFF.